A single sample gave rise to the 21 T cell receptor beta chains below, sequenced in a study of T cell responses to AZD1222 COVID-19 vaccine. Here immunoSEQ multiplex PCR was the method, and the copy in TCRdb shows in-frame clones only, minus some. This table holds roughly 67,000 clones, about nine tenths found once. The sample here was peripheral blood, taken on day 0 of AZD1222 vaccination. The receptors come from an adult in good health.

The chain recombines TRBV28 with TRBJ2-7, with D hard to call. The CDR3 contains 14 residues. Trimming stripped 2 bases from V and 4 bases from J, with 12 bases between. Germline lookup yields CDR1 MDHEN and CDR2 SYDVKM. The CDR3 DNA reads as TGTGCCAGCAGTTTACGTTTGCAAGGATACGAGCAGTACTTC. It is translated as CASSLRLQGYEQYF.

The sample holds one count of this clone. The CDR3 nucleotides are TGTGCCAGCAGCAACACGCCCCCCCCCGTCGGCTACACCTTC. Its translation is CASSNTPPPVGYTF. The chain employs TRBV2 and TRBJ1-2, with D hard to call. This CDR3 is built from 14 residues. V dropped 6 bases and J dropped 8 bases, with 19 bases sitting between them. CDR1 and CDR2 from the germline V gene are SNHLY and FYNNEI.

The rearrangement uses TRBV27 and TRBJ2-2; TRBD2 might be the D (6 bases). Trimming took 7 bases from V and 2 from J, leaving 11 bases between them. The CDR3 consists of 14 residues. Germline loops: CDR1 MNHEY, CDR2 SMNVEV (reference sequence). The CDR3 DNA reads TGTGCCAGCACCTGGGGGGTAAACACCGGGGAGCTGTTTTTT. It encodes CASTWGVNTGELFF.

The chain is built from TRBV6-2 or TRBV6-3 and TRBJ2-7; D is uncertain. The V gene's germline CDR1 is MNHEY and CDR2 SVGEGT. Trimming stripped 0 bases from V and 4 bases from J, with 16 bases between. CDR3 length: 16 residues. CDR3 nucleotides: TGTGCCAGCAGTTACTCGAGAGTTGGTTCGATTTACGAGCAGTACTTC. It codes for CASSYSRVGSIYEQYF.

Details on this clone: The junction departs from germline at one end; a sequencing error may be responsible. The CDR3 bases are TGTGCCAGCAATTTAGCGGGAGAGCAGTTCTTC. It specifies CASNLAGEQFF. The J gene is TRBJ2-1, the V gene TRBV12-3 or TRBV12-4, with 8 nucleotides matching TRBD2. This CDR3 is built from 11 residues.

The rearrangement uses TRBV4-1 and TRBJ2-7; TRBD1 is a possible D gene (6 bases). Germline values: CDR1 MGHRA, CDR2 YSYEKL. The CDR3 has 13 amino acids. V gave up 4 bases and J gave up 0 bases, with 7 bases separating them. DNA for the CDR3: TGCGCCAGCAGCCGGGACACCTCCTACGAGCAGTACTTC. Amino acid sequence: CASSRDTSYEQYF.

V and J are TRBV18 and TRBJ1-1; weak D call: TRBD1 (5 bases). Trimming took 1 base from V and 1 from J, leaving 13 bases between them. CDR3 length equals 16 residues. Looked up from germline, CDR1 is KGHSH and CDR2 is LQKENI. The CDR3 coding sequence is TGTGCCAGCTCACCACAGGAAGGGGTGGCGAACACTGAAGCTTTCTTT. It is translated as CASSPQEGVANTEAFF.

The chain couples TRBV27 to TRBJ2-7; a possible D gene is TRBD1 (6 bases). V was pared by 6 bases and J by 6 bases, with 18 bases between. The germline gives CDR1 MNHEY, CDR2 SMNVEV (reference sequence). The CDR3 spans 14 residues. DNA of the CDR3: TGTGCCAGCAGGACCCGACCAGGGGTGACCGAGCAGTACTTC. Its protein is CASRTRPGVTEQYF.

CDR3 region: CASSSRDYTEAFF. CDR3 nucleotides: TGTGCCAGCAGCTCACGGGACTACACTGAAGCTTTCTTT. The chain carries TRBV9 and TRBJ1-1; maybe TRBD1 (5 bases). Germline V CDR1 and CDR2: SGDLS, YYNGEE. Trimming took off 4 bases at V and 3 bases at J, with 10 bases between the two ends. The CDR3 loop spans 13 amino acids.

A word on this clone: One end of the junction does not line up with germline, which may come from a read error. This chain links TRBV4-2 with TRBJ2-7; D may be TRBD1 (5 bases). The V gene's germline CDR1 is LGHNA and CDR2 YNFKEQ. The CDR3 has 14 residues. CDR3 sequence reads: CASSQSRQYNEQLF. The CDR3 region has the DNA TGTGCCAGCAGCCAGTCCAGACAGTACAATGAGCAGCTCTTC.

With regard to this clone: Different DNA sequences within this sample yield the same CDR3. The chain carries TRBV2 and TRBJ2-7; D is uncertain. The CDR3 consists of 10 residues. Germline V gene lookup returns CDR1 SNHLY and CDR2 FYNNEI. The germline V and J ends were trimmed by 4 bases and 4 bases, with 2 bases remaining between them. CDR3 DNA: TGTGCCAGCAGTGGATACGAGCAGTACTTC. As protein: CASSGYEQYF.

Relative to its sample, this clone is medium-sized (0.01 to 0.1%). The chain has TRBV7-2 and TRBJ1-5; no firm D call. Germline V CDR1 and CDR2: SGHTA, FQGNSA. This CDR3 comprises 15 residues. V was shortened by 3 bases and J by 3 bases, with 12 bases between the two germline ends. In DNA form, the CDR3 reads TGTGCCAGCAGCTTCGAGGGTAACGACAATCAGCCCCAGCATTTT. Its protein product is CASSFEGNDNQPQHF.

The chain recombines TRBV9 with TRBJ2-3, with D perhaps assigned TRBD1 or TRBD2 (7 bases each). From germline, CDR1 is SGDLS and CDR2 YYNGEE. V was shortened by 0 bases and J by 4 bases, with 18 bases between the two germline ends. The CDR3 runs 17 residues. Written as DNA, the CDR3 is TGTGCCAGCAGCGTAGCAGGGGGGGGCACCCCGGCAGATACGCAGTATTTT. Translated, it gives CASSVAGGGTPADTQYF.

This clone was detected once. The same CDR3 can be traced to other DNA sequences in this sample. The genes are TRBV18 and TRBJ2-1, with a tentative D call TRBD1 (5 bases). The ends were cut back, 3 bases at V and 6 bases at J, with 9 bases in the middle. The CDR3 is 13 amino acids. Germline V CDR1 and CDR2: KGHSH, LQKENI. The CDR3 loop is CASSPGQGNEQFF. CDR3 DNA: TGTGCCAGCTCACCGGGGCAGGGCAATGAGCAGTTCTTC.

The V gene is TRBV15, the J gene TRBJ1-5; the match to TRBD1 covers 7 bases. The germline gives CDR1 LNHNV, CDR2 YYDKDF (reference sequence). The CDR3 spans 15 residues. Germline trimming cut 2 bases from V and 1 base from J; bases unmatched to any gene: 2. CDR3: CATSRKGASNQPQHF. Written as DNA, the CDR3 is TGTGCCACCAGCAGAAAGGGGGCCAGCAATCAGCCCCAGCATTTT.

V and J are TRBV24-1 and TRBJ2-2, with D perhaps TRBD2 (6 bases). Trimming left V 2 bases short and J 7 bases short, with 13 bases between. In germline, CDR1 is KGHDR, CDR2 SFDVKD. The CDR3 covers 15 residues. The DNA for the CDR3 is TGTGCCACCAGTGATTCAGTTCGGGGGTACGGGGAGCTGTTTTTT. Translating gives CATSDSVRGYGELFF.

The chain links TRBV27 to TRBJ2-7; D gene ambiguous. V lost 3 bases and J 1 base, leaving 10 bases between the germline ends. The V gene's germline CDR1 is MNHEY and CDR2 SMNVEV (reference sequence). The CDR3 loop spans 14 amino acids. This CDR3 is CASSFLGESYEQYF. The CDR3 DNA sequence: TGTGCCAGCAGTTTTCTGGGCGAGTCCTACGAGCAGTACTTC.

The chain is built from TRBV28 and TRBJ2-7; TRBD2 agrees at 14 bases. CDR1 is MDHEN, CDR2 SYDVKM, per germline. The CDR3 runs 15 residues. The V gene end was trimmed by 5 bases and the J gene end by 7 bases; junction bases not matched to a gene: 7. This chain's CDR3 is CASSIGTSGSGEQYF. For the CDR3, the DNA is TGTGCCAGCAGTATCGGGACTAGCGGGAGTGGAGAGCAGTACTTC.

The genes are TRBV7-9 and TRBJ1-3; D is unclear. Trimming took off 6 bases at V and 0 bases at J, with 6 bases between the two ends. Germline CDR1 SEHNR, CDR2 FQNEAQ (reference sequence). This CDR3 region has 13 residues. CDR3 coding DNA: TGTGCCAGCAGTTCAGACTCTGGAAACACCATATATTTT. Amino acid sequence: CASSSDSGNTIYF.

The chain employs TRBV2 and TRBJ2-4; 7 positions match TRBD1. Per the germline V gene, CDR1 is SNHLY and CDR2 is FYNNEI. This CDR3 has 15 residues. V was pared by 2 bases and J by 8 bases, with 9 bases of the junction left unmatched. This CDR3 is CASSEKWGQLYIQYF. CDR3 DNA: TGTGCCAGCAGTGAAAAGTGGGGACAGTTATACATTCAGTACTTC.

This chain connects TRBV5-6 to TRBJ2-7; tentatively, D is TRBD1 (5 bases). V was trimmed by 4 bases and J by 1 base, leaving 18 bases between them. There are 16 residues in the CDR3. In germline, CDR1 is SGHDT, CDR2 YYEEEE. The CDR3 nucleotides are TGTGCCAGCAGCACGACCCAGGGCACAGATTCCTACGAGCAGTACTTC. It yields the protein CASSTTQGTDSYEQYF.